The 32 T cell receptor beta chains reported below all come from one sample, sequenced in a study of blood T cell repertoires in COVID-19. Assay used: immunoSEQ multiplex PCR; TCRdb lists only in-frame clones, some missing. The table records fewer than 85,000 clones, around 83% of them present only once. The sample taken for sequencing was peripheral blood. These receptor sequences come from an elderly man with acute or convalescent COVID-19.

In DNA form, the CDR3 reads TGTGCCAGCAGCTTCCTTGACTATGGCTACACCTTC. Residues: CASSFLDYGYTF. J is TRBJ1-2 and V is TRBV7-2; D remains unclear. Trimming cost V 3 bases and J 3 bases, with 5 bases left between them. This CDR3 region has 12 residues. Germline V lookup: CDR1 SGHTA, CDR2 FQGNSA.

The V and J genes are TRBV6-5 and TRBJ1-1, with 10 bases that match TRBD1. The CDR3 is made up of 15 amino acids. Germline loops: CDR1 MNHEY, CDR2 SVGAGI. Germline trimming cut 4 bases from V and 4 bases from J; bases unmatched to any gene: 6. The CDR3 sequence: CASSSRDRGFTEAFF. The CDR3 coding sequence is TGTGCCAGCAGTTCCCGGGACAGGGGATTCACTGAAGCTTTCTTT.

The rearrangement joins TRBV24-1 to TRBJ2-7; tentatively, D is TRBD1 (6 bases). Looked up from germline, CDR1 is KGHDR and CDR2 is SFDVKD. This CDR3 has 12 residues. The V gene lost 9 bases and the J gene lost 2 bases, with 10 bases spanning the gap. The CDR3 DNA reads TGTGCCACCGGGGGACAAGCCTACGAGCAGTACTTC. This gives the protein CATGGQAYEQYF.

The table lists this clone with a few counts. The chain combines TRBV12-3 or TRBV12-4 with TRBJ2-3, with 9 bases identical to TRBD2. V trimming: 7 bases; J trimming: 8 bases; junction bases outside the gene matches: 4. The CDR3 consists of 12 residues. CDR3 loop: CASTRSGSTQYF. The CDR3 DNA follows: TGTGCCAGCACCCGTAGCGGGAGTACGCAGTATTTT.

Only a few counts were recorded for this clone. V is TRBV11-2 and J is TRBJ2-7; the match to TRBD1 covers 8 bases. The V segment lost 2 bases and the J segment 6 bases; nucleotides outside the gene matches: 6. Germline V CDR1 and CDR2: SGHAT, FQNNGV. CDR3 size: 14 residues. The CDR3 sequence: CASSLSQGAGEQYF. CDR3 sequence (DNA): TGTGCCAGCAGCTTAAGCCAGGGGGCCGGCGAGCAGTACTTC.

V usage is TRBV18 and J usage is TRBJ2-2, with TRBD1 matching 9 bases. From germline, CDR1 is KGHSH and CDR2 LQKENI. Trimming cost V 1 base and J 3 bases; bases outside gene matches: 3. The CDR3 spans 16 residues. DNA for the CDR3: TGTGCCAGCTCACCACTTGACAGGGGGGACACCGGGGAGCTGTTTTTT. As protein: CASSPLDRGDTGELFF.

The V and J genes are TRBV7-3 and TRBJ2-2, with D unresolved. The ends were cut back, 8 bases at V and 7 bases at J, with 14 bases in the middle. The CDR3 runs to 13 residues. In germline, CDR1 is SGHTA, CDR2 FQGTGA. For the CDR3, the DNA is TGTGCCAGCGGTCTGACTTCCGACGGGGAGCTGTTTTTT. Its translation: CASGLTSDGELFF.

The rearrangement joins TRBV7-2 to TRBJ2-7; 13 bases agree with TRBD2. The CDR3 loop spans 16 amino acids. With 3 bases clipped from V and 3 bases from J, the junction kept 5 bases outside the gene matches. The germline V gene encodes CDR1 SGHTA and CDR2 FQGNSA. The chain's CDR3 is CASSFSGLAGDYEQYF. The CDR3 region has the DNA TGTGCCAGCAGCTTCTCTGGACTAGCGGGAGACTACGAGCAGTACTTC.

This sequence joins TRBV7-6 and TRBJ2-1; 9 bases map to TRBD2. This CDR3 spans 14 amino acids. Looked up from germline, CDR1 is SGHVS and CDR2 is FNYEAQ. V dropped 1 base and J dropped 6; count of bases not matched to a gene: 1. CDR3 coding DNA: TGTGCCAGCAGCTTAGTTAGCGGGAGCAATGAGCAGTTCTTC. Amino acid sequence: CASSLVSGSNEQFF. Full variable domain (remainder filled in from reference TRBV7-6 and TRBJ2-1): GAGVSQSPRYKVTKRGQDVALRCDPISGHVSLYWYRQALGQGPEFLTYFNYEAQQDKSGLPNDRFSAERPEGSISTLTIQRTEQRDSAMYRCASSLVSGSNEQFFGPGTRLTVL.

The V call is TRBV11-1, the J call TRBJ2-7; the D gene is possibly TRBD1 (5 bases). Trimming removed 5 bases at V and 3 bases at J, with 8 bases between. CDR1 SGHAT and CDR2 FQDESV come from the germline V gene (reference sequence). The CDR3 contains 12 residues. The CDR3 coding sequence is TGTGCCAGCAGCATCCAGGGCTACGAGCAGTACTTC. It encodes CASSIQGYEQYF.

A few counts support this clone. This chain links TRBV3-1 (or the pseudogene TRBV3-2) with TRBJ2-5, with 7 bases that match TRBD2. Unmatched junction bases numbered 19, after V lost 1 base and J lost 5 bases. CDR3 length: 19 residues. Germline loops: CDR1 LGHDT, CDR2 YNNKEL (reference sequence). CDR3 sequence (DNA): TGTGCCAGCAGCCAAGGGGTCACTAGCGTGGGGCCCGGGCGGGAGACCCAGTACTTC. It encodes CASSQGVTSVGPGRETQYF.

The rearrangement uses TRBV11-2 and TRBJ1-1, with D maybe TRBD1 (6 bases). Trimming took off 0 bases at V and 6 bases at J, with 14 bases between the two ends. The length of the CDR3 is 15 residues. Germline CDR1 SGHAT, CDR2 FQNNGV. CDR3 nucleotide sequence: TGTGCCAGCAGCTTAGAGCGCGGGGGCGCGCCTGAAGCTTTCTTT. As protein: CASSLERGGAPEAFF. Drawing the rest from reference TRBV11-2 and TRBJ1-1, the complete variable domain is EAGVAQSPRYKIIEKRQSVAFWCNPISGHATLYWYQQILGQGPKLLIQFQNNGVVDDSQLPKDRFSAERLKGVDSTLKIQPAKLEDSAVYLCASSLERGGAPEAFFGQGTRLTVV.

The chain has TRBV28 and TRBJ2-3; the D is unclear. V gave up 3 bases and J gave up 3 bases, with 10 bases separating them. CDR3 length: 14 amino acids. Germline V gives CDR1 MDHEN, CDR2 SYDVKM. This CDR3 is CASSLVGATDTQYF. The DNA of the CDR3 is TGTGCCAGCAGTTTGGTGGGCGCGACAGATACGCAGTATTTT.

The CDR3 is CASSDHSVARYGYTF. CDR3 sequence (DNA): TGTGCCAGCAGTGATCATTCAGTAGCACGCTATGGCTACACCTTC. The V call is TRBV25-1, the J call TRBJ1-2; no reliable D call. CDR1 MGHDK and CDR2 SYGVNS come from the germline V gene. The V and J ends lost 3 bases and 4 bases respectively, with 15 bases between them. The CDR3 loop spans 15 amino acids.

This clone was detected once. V is TRBV6-5 and J is TRBJ2-5, with D possibly matching TRBD2 (6 bases). Trimming left V 10 bases short and J 3 bases short, with 15 bases between. Germline lookup yields CDR1 MNHEY and CDR2 SVGAGI. This CDR3 contains 13 residues. The CDR3 sequence is CAIGGTGEETQYF. In DNA form, the CDR3 reads TGTGCCATCGGGGGTACTGGAGAAGAGACCCAGTACTTC.

This clone came up once. This rearrangement joins TRBV6-4 to TRBJ2-1; TRBD2 agrees at 11 bases. Germline V gene data show CDR1 as MRHNA and CDR2 as SNTAGT. Losses at the gene ends were 8 bases for V and 2 bases for J; bases not matched to a gene: 5. The CDR3 runs to 15 residues. The CDR3 loop is CASGPSGGTYNEQFF. Written as DNA, the CDR3 is TGTGCCAGCGGACCTAGCGGGGGGACCTACAATGAGCAGTTCTTC.

This chain links TRBV5-5 with TRBJ1-5; D unclear. The germline V gene encodes CDR1 SGHKS and CDR2 YYEKEE (reference sequence). The ends were cut back, 1 base at V and 0 bases at J, with 8 bases in the middle. This CDR3 is 15 amino acids long. This CDR3 reads CASSLTPYSNQPQHF. CDR3 in DNA: TGTGCCAGCAGCTTGACACCTTATAGCAATCAGCCCCAGCATTTT. Variable domain in full (rest from reference TRBV5-5 and TRBJ1-5): DAGVTQSPTHLIKTRGQQVTLRCSPISGHKSVSWYQQVLGQGPQFIFQYYEKEERGRGNFPDRFSARQFPNYSSELNVNALLLGDSALYLCASSLTPYSNQPQHFGDGTRLSIL.

The chain combines TRBV7-2 with TRBJ1-6; D is unresolved. Trimming took 2 bases from V and 4 from J, leaving 15 bases between them. Germline assignment: CDR1 SGHTA and CDR2 FQGNSA. The CDR3 covers 17 residues. The DNA for the CDR3 is TGTGCCAGCAGCTTAAGATCAAGCCAGGTTTATAATTCACCCCTCCACTTT. This codes for CASSLRSSQVYNSPLHF.

V and J are TRBV7-3 and TRBJ2-5; 9 bases agree with TRBD1. The V gene's germline CDR1 is SGHTA and CDR2 FQGTGA. V trimming: 3 bases; J trimming: 2 bases; junction bases outside the gene matches: 7. There are 16 residues in the CDR3. The CDR3 region is CASSFGGQGGQETQYF. CDR3 in DNA: TGTGCCAGCAGCTTTGGGGGACAGGGAGGGCAAGAGACCCAGTACTTC.

The rearrangement uses TRBV2 and TRBJ1-1, with 12 bases that match TRBD1. Germline CDR1 and CDR2: SNHLY and FYNNEI. The trim removed 5 bases at V and 0 bases at J, leaving 4 bases unmatched. The CDR3 totals 16 residues. CDR3 protein: CASSRDRGPLNTEAFF. The DNA for the CDR3 is TGTGCCAGCAGTCGGGACAGGGGGCCACTGAACACTGAAGCTTTCTTT.

This clone was recorded only once. The V gene is TRBV7-8, the J gene TRBJ1-3; possible D gene TRBD1, 5 bases. The CDR3 totals 16 residues. Germline V gene lookup returns CDR1 SGHVS and CDR2 FQNEAQ. V was clipped by 2 bases and J by 0 bases, with 11 bases between them. The CDR3 sequence is CASSLRRGGSGNTIYF. The CDR3 bases are TGTGCCAGCAGCTTACGTAGGGGCGGCTCTGGAAACACCATATATTTT. Together with reference TRBV7-8 and TRBJ1-3, the CDR3 gives the full variable domain: GAGVSQSPRYKVAKRGQDVALRCDPISGHVSLFWYQQALGQGPEFLTYFQNEAQLDKSGLPSDRFFAERPEGSVSTLKIQRTQQEDSAVYLCASSLRRGGSGNTIYFGEGSWLTVV.

The chain joins TRBV28 to TRBJ1-5, with a weak D call TRBD1 (5 bases). Germline CDR1 MDHEN, CDR2 SYDVKM. V lost 5 bases and J lost 7, with 12 bases in between. The CDR3 extends over 13 amino acids. CDR3 nucleotides: TGTGCCAGCAGTCTACAGGTCCGACAGCCCCAGCATTTT. Its protein product is CASSLQVRQPQHF.

This clone was seen a single time. The chain employs TRBV6-5 and TRBJ2-1; 7 nucleotides align to TRBD1. Trimming took 6 bases from V and 6 from J; bases not matched to a gene: 5. The germline gives CDR1 MNHEY, CDR2 SVGAGI. The CDR3 runs 13 residues. CDR3 residues: CASRPDRANEQFF. DNA of the CDR3: TGTGCCAGCAGACCCGACAGGGCCAATGAGCAGTTCTTC.

This sequence joins TRBV5-4 and TRBJ1-4; the match to TRBD1 covers 7 bases. Germline assignment: CDR1 SGHNT and CDR2 YYREEE (reference sequence). V lost 4 bases, J lost 5 bases, and 5 bases stayed unmatched. The CDR3 spans 14 residues. The CDR3 protein is CASSHGTENEKLFF. The CDR3 DNA sequence: TGTGCCAGCAGCCATGGGACAGAAAATGAAAAACTGTTTTTT.

The chain has TRBV7-2 and TRBJ2-2; D gene unclear. The germline V gene has CDR1 SGHTA and CDR2 FQGNSA. The length of the CDR3 is 16 residues. The ends were cut back, 2 bases at V and 0 bases at J, with 10 bases in the middle. The CDR3 nucleotides read TGTGCCAGCAGCTTACAGGCGAGTGCGAACACCGGGGAGCTGTTTTTT. Encoded protein: CASSLQASANTGELFF.

J is TRBJ1-3 and V is TRBV19; 7 bases agree with TRBD1. Per the germline V gene, CDR1 is LNHDA and CDR2 is SQIVND (reference sequence). The CDR3 spans 15 residues. V lost 5 bases and J lost 0; bases outside the gene matches: 4. CDR3 region: CASSPGTDSGNTIYF. Here the CDR3 DNA reads TGTGCCAGTAGTCCCGGGACAGACTCTGGAAACACCATATATTTT.

This clone was seen just once. This sequence joins TRBV6-2 or TRBV6-3 and TRBJ2-3, with 11 nucleotides matching TRBD2. The CDR3 is made up of 15 amino acids. The V gene's germline CDR1 is MNHEY and CDR2 SVGEGT. V trimming: 6 bases; J trimming: 8 bases; junction bases outside the gene matches: 10. The CDR3 nucleotides read TGTGCCAGCAGCTTCAAACTAGCGGGGGAGAGTACGCAGTATTTT. Residues: CASSFKLAGESTQYF.

The chain employs TRBV7-9 and TRBJ1-1, with 7 bases lining up with TRBD1. The germline V gene encodes CDR1 SEHNR and CDR2 FQNEAQ (reference sequence). V dropped 1 base and J dropped 1; count of bases not matched to a gene: 3. The length of the CDR3 is 15 residues. DNA of the CDR3: TGTGCCAGCAGCTTAGGGCAGGGGGGGAACACTGAAGCTTTCTTT. Translating gives CASSLGQGGNTEAFF.

The chain has TRBV7-3 and TRBJ2-2, with D tentatively TRBD1 (7 bases). Germline-derived CDR1 and CDR2 are SGHTA and FQGTGA. V lost 3 bases to trimming and J lost 5 bases, with 16 bases between them. The CDR3 sequence is 16 residues long. The CDR3 DNA is TGTGCCAGCAGCTTCGGCGGGACAGCAAGGACCGGGGAGCTGTTTTTT. It yields the protein CASSFGGTARTGELFF.

The chain uses TRBV5-1 and TRBJ2-1; the match to TRBD1 covers 10 bases. V shed 5 bases and J 6 bases; nucleotides not matched to a gene: 8. In germline, CDR1 is SGHRS, CDR2 YFSETQ. The CDR3 sequence is 15 residues long. In DNA, the CDR3 is TGCGCCAGCAGTTCCGGGACAGGGGTGGTCAATGAGCAGTTCTTC. This codes for CASSSGTGVVNEQFF.

The chain couples TRBV6-5 to TRBJ2-5; no firm D call. This CDR3 spans 12 amino acids. Germline V gives CDR1 MNHEY, CDR2 SVGAGI. Deletions cut 6 bases from V and 5 bases from J, with 10 bases between. The CDR3 spells CASRSWSETQYF. Written as DNA, the CDR3 is TGTGCCAGCAGGAGTTGGAGTGAGACCCAGTACTTC.

The J gene is TRBJ2-1, the V gene TRBV5-1; TRBD2 aligns across 7 bases. Germline CDR1 SGHRS, CDR2 YFSETQ. This CDR3 is 14 amino acids long. The ends lost 1 base at V and 5 bases at J; junction bases unmatched: 3. CDR3 residues: CASSLSGLNNEQFF. The CDR3 DNA reads TGCGCCAGCAGCTTGTCGGGACTAAACAATGAGCAGTTCTTC.